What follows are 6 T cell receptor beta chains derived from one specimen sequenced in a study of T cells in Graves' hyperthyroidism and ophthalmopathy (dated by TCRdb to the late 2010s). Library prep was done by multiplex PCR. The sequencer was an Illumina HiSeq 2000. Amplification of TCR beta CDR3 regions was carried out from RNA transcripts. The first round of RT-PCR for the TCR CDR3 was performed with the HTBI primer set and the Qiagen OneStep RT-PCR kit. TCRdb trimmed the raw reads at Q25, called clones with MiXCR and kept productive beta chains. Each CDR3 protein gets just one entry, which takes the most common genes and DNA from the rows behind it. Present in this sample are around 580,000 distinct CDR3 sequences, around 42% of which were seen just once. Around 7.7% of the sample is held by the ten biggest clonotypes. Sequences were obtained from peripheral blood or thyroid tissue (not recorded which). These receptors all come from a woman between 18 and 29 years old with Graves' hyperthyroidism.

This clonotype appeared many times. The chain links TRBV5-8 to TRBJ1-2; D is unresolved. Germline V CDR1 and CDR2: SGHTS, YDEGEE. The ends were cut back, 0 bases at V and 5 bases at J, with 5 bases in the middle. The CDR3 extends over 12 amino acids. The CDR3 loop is CASSLEGYGYTF. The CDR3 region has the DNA TGTGCCAGCAGCTTGGAGGGTTATGGCTACACCTTC.

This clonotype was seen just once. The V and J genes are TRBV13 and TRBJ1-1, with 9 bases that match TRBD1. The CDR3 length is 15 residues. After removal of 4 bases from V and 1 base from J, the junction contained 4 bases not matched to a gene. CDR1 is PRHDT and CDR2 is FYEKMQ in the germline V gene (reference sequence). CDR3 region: CASSSSGQGNTEAFF. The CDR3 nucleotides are TGTGCCAGCAGCTCATCGGGACAGGGGAACACTGAAGCTTTCTTT. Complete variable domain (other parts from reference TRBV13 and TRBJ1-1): AAGVIQSPRHLIKEKRETATLKCYPIPRHDTVYWYQQGPGQDPQFLISFYEKMQSDKGSIPDRFSAQQFSDYHSELNMSSLELGDSALYFCASSSSGQGNTEAFFGQGTRLTVV.

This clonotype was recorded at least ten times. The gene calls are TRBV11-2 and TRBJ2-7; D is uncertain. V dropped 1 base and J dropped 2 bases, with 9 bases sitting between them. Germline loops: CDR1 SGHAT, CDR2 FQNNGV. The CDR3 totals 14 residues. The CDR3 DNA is TGTGCCAGCAGCTTAGTGGTGACCACCTACGAGCAGTACTTC. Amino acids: CASSLVVTTYEQYF.

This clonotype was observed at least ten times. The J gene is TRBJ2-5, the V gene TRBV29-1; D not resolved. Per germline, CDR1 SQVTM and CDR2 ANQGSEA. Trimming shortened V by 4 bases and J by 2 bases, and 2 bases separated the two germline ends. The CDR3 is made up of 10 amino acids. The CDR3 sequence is CSVGQETQYF. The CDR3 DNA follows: TGCAGCGTTGGGCAAGAGACCCAGTACTTC.

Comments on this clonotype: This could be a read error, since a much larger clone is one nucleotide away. The CDR3 nucleotides read TGTGCCCGCAGCAACCCCGGGACTAGCGATCCGAACGTCCTGACTTTC. It specifies CARSNPGTSDPNVLTF. The chain carries TRBV10-3 and TRBJ2-6, with 10 bases lining up with TRBD2. Germline-derived CDR1 and CDR2 are ENHRY and SYGVKD. The trim removed 11 bases at V and 10 bases at J, leaving 17 bases unmatched. CDR3 length: 16 amino acids.

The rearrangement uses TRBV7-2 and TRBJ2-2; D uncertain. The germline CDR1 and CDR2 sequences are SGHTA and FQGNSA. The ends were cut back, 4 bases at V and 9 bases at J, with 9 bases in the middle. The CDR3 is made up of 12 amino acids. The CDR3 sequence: CASSSYARELFF. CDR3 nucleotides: TGTGCCAGCAGCTCCTACGCCAGGGAGCTGTTTTTT.